The 20 T cell receptor beta chains reported below all come from one sample, sequenced in a study of cytomegalovirus exposure and HLA in healthy donors. Amplification used 60 Vbeta primers and 13 Jbeta primers. Sequencing was performed with immunoSEQ multiplex PCR; in TCRdb, only in-frame clones are kept and a portion is missing. This table holds under 200,000 clones, 65% to 85% found once. Input material: PBMCs. These TCRs come from a woman aged 25-40 years in good health and CMV-seropositive.

This sequence joins TRBV6-6 and TRBJ1-3; D is undetermined. Germline V gene data show CDR1 as MNHNY and CDR2 as SVGAGI (reference sequence). This CDR3 comprises 14 residues. V lost 3 bases, J lost 0 bases, and 6 bases lay in between. The CDR3 sequence: CASSYSPSGNTIYF. The CDR3 DNA is TGTGCCAGCAGTTATAGCCCCTCTGGAAACACCATATATTTT.

The rearrangement joins TRBV19 to TRBJ2-1; the D is unclear. The germline V gene has CDR1 LNHDA and CDR2 SQIVND (reference sequence). Trimming stripped 5 bases from V and 0 bases from J, with 11 bases between. The CDR3 has 15 amino acids. CDR3 region: CASSAEPSSYNEQFF. The CDR3 region has the DNA TGTGCCAGTAGTGCTGAGCCAAGCTCCTACAATGAGCAGTTCTTC.

This clone was seen more than once but under ten times. The chain combines TRBV7-9 with TRBJ2-1, with a tentative D call TRBD1 (6 bases). CDR3 length: 14 amino acids. Trimming pared 0 bases from V and 4 bases from J, leaving 7 bases between. Germline V gene lookup returns CDR1 SEHNR and CDR2 FQNEAQ (reference sequence). DNA of the CDR3: TGTGCCAGCAGCTTAGCGGACAGTTACAATGAGCAGTTCTTC. The encoded protein is CASSLADSYNEQFF.

The CDR3 reads CASSVLRGLGILADTQYF. The CDR3 DNA reads as TGTGCCAGCAGTGTTCTCAGGGGACTAGGCATATTAGCAGATACGCAGTATTTT. The chain joins TRBV2 to TRBJ2-3, with TRBD2 identical over 8 bases. Trimming took 4 bases from V and 4 from J; bases not matched to a gene: 16. Germline loops: CDR1 SNHLY, CDR2 FYNNEI. This CDR3 is 18 amino acids long.

This chain joins TRBV15 and TRBJ2-5; 11 bases match TRBD2. The germline V gene encodes CDR1 LNHNV and CDR2 YYDKDF (reference sequence). The CDR3 totals 15 residues. J was trimmed by 5 bases and V by 5 bases; bases with no gene match: 7. CDR3: CATSHGLAGGETQYF. In DNA, the CDR3 is TGTGCCACCAGCCACGGACTAGCGGGTGGGGAGACCCAGTACTTC.

The chain has TRBV19 and TRBJ1-5; a weak D match, TRBD1 (6 bases). Trimming removed 1 base from V and 7 bases from J, with 14 bases in between. Looked up from germline, CDR1 is LNHDA and CDR2 is SQIVND (reference sequence). The CDR3 runs to 15 residues. CDR3 sequence: CASSIGGGANQPQHF. CDR3 sequence (DNA): TGTGCCAGTAGTATAGGCGGGGGCGCGAACCAGCCCCAGCATTTT.

The chain employs TRBV5-1 and TRBJ2-7; 14 nucleotides match TRBD2. This CDR3 contains 14 residues. After removal of 0 bases from V and 9 bases from J, the junction contained 2 bases not matched to a gene. Germline values: CDR1 SGHRS, CDR2 YFSETQ. Here the CDR3 reads CASSLGLAGGVQYF. The CDR3 DNA reads TGCGCCAGCAGCTTGGGACTAGCGGGAGGGGTGCAGTACTTC.

The chain links TRBV7-6 to TRBJ2-2, with a weak D call TRBD1 (6 bases). The CDR3 extends over 16 amino acids. The V and J ends lost 5 bases and 2 bases respectively, with 15 bases between them. Germline V gene data show CDR1 as SGHVS and CDR2 as FNYEAQ. CDR3 bases: TGTGCCAGCAGCCCAACCGGGACACCAAACACCGGGGAGCTGTTTTTT. Translation: CASSPTGTPNTGELFF.

CDR3 bases: TGTGCCATCAGCATTTCTAGCGGGGTCTCCTACGAGCAGTACTTC. This sequence encodes CAISISSGVSYEQYF. The chain combines TRBV10-3 with TRBJ2-7; 9 bases map to TRBD2. Germline CDR1 and CDR2: ENHRY and SYGVKD. V was pared by 6 bases and J by 0 bases, with 6 bases of the junction left unmatched. The CDR3 sequence is 15 residues long.

The gene calls are TRBV9 and TRBJ2-3; 10 positions match TRBD2. V was pared by 3 bases and J by 11 bases, with 6 bases of the junction left unmatched. The CDR3 covers 13 residues. Germline V gene lookup returns CDR1 SGDLS and CDR2 YYNGEE. In DNA, the CDR3 is TGTGCCAGCAGCGACGTACTAGCGGGGAAGCAGTATTTT. Its translation: CASSDVLAGKQYF.

This chain's CDR3 is CASSRGTGEKLFF. CDR3 DNA sequence: TGTGCCAGCAGCCGAGGGACAGGCGAAAAACTGTTTTTT. The chain employs TRBV7-9 and TRBJ1-4; 8 bases match TRBD1. V was pared by 5 bases and J by 8 bases, with 4 bases of the junction left unmatched. From germline, CDR1 is SEHNR and CDR2 FQNEAQ (reference sequence). This CDR3 is 13 amino acids long.

The chain couples TRBV28 to TRBJ1-2; no firm D call. Trimming took 10 bases from V and 3 from J, leaving 9 bases between them. Germline V gene sequence: CDR1 MDHEN, CDR2 SYDVKM. The CDR3 spans 11 residues. CDR3 in amino acids: CATSLDYGYTF. In DNA, the CDR3 is TGTGCCACGTCTCTCGACTATGGCTACACCTTC.

This clone appeared a single time. The genes are TRBV28 and TRBJ2-2; tentatively, D is TRBD2 (5 bases). The CDR3 spans 15 residues. Trimming removed 3 bases at V and 4 bases at J, with 12 bases between. Germline-derived CDR1 and CDR2 are MDHEN and SYDVKM. CDR3 nucleotides: TGTGCCAGCAGTTTCGAAATCGGAGGCACCGGGGAGCTGTTTTTT. Encoded protein: CASSFEIGGTGELFF.

The CDR3 DNA sequence: TGCGCCAGCAGCCGTAAAACGGGGGTAACCCAAGAGACCCAGTACTTC. It translates to CASSRKTGVTQETQYF. The gene calls are TRBV5-1 and TRBJ2-5, with a weak D call TRBD2 (6 bases). The CDR3 sequence is 16 residues long. Trimming took 4 bases from V and 1 from J, leaving 17 bases between them. Germline lookup yields CDR1 SGHRS and CDR2 YFSETQ.

This clone was counted at least ten times. This sequence joins TRBV6-1 and TRBJ1-1, with a possible D match to TRBD1 (6 bases). The V gene's germline CDR1 is MNHNS and CDR2 SASEGT. V shed 6 bases and J shed 4 bases, with 15 bases lying between them. The CDR3 is made up of 14 amino acids. CDR3: CASRFNREGTEAFF. DNA of the CDR3: TGTGCCAGCAGATTTAACAGGGAGGGCACTGAAGCTTTCTTT.

The sample holds one count of this clone. The rearrangement uses TRBV5-5 and TRBJ2-1, with D perhaps matching TRBD1 (6 bases). Trimming removed 5 bases from V and 1 base from J, with 13 bases in between. Germline CDR1 is SGHKS and CDR2 is YYEKEE (reference sequence). This CDR3 is built from 15 residues. CDR3 nucleotide sequence: TGTGCCAGCAGGGTGGACAGTGCTTCCTACAATGAGCAGTTCTTC. Its protein is CASRVDSASYNEQFF.

J is TRBJ2-3 and V is TRBV10-3, with D possibly matching TRBD2 (5 bases). Germline CDR1 and CDR2: ENHRY and SYGVKD. This CDR3 has 13 amino acids. Trimming cost V 4 bases and J 2 bases, with 7 bases left between them. The CDR3 here is CAISAGITDTQYF. CDR3 coding DNA: TGTGCCATCAGTGCGGGAATCACAGATACGCAGTATTTT.

This clone was detected a few times. The chain joins TRBV6-5 to TRBJ2-1; no clear D gene. The V and J ends lost 6 bases and 0 bases respectively, with 12 bases between them. The CDR3 is made up of 15 amino acids. Germline lookup yields CDR1 MNHEY and CDR2 SVGAGI. DNA for the CDR3: TGTGCCAGCAGCTGGCAGGTGAGCTCCTACAATGAGCAGTTCTTC. Its protein is CASSWQVSSYNEQFF.

This clone was detected only once. V and J are TRBV19 and TRBJ1-5; 11 bases map to TRBD1. The J segment lost 6 bases and the V segment lost 9 bases, leaving 4 bases of the junction unmatched. CDR3 length: 13 amino acids. Germline CDR1 is LNHDA and CDR2 is SQIVND (reference sequence). CDR3 sequence reads: CASRDRGTQPQHF. The DNA of the CDR3 is TGTGCCAGCCGGGACAGGGGGACTCAGCCCCAGCATTTT.

The chain has TRBV4-2 and TRBJ2-2; TRBD2 matches at 10 bases. Unmatched junction bases numbered 5, after V lost 3 bases and J lost 4 bases. The CDR3 extends over 16 amino acids. Germline loops: CDR1 LGHNA, CDR2 YNFKEQ. CDR3 sequence reads: CASSHLAGAGTGELFF. For the CDR3, the DNA is TGTGCCAGCAGCCACCTAGCGGGAGCGGGCACCGGGGAGCTGTTTTTT.